This entry lists 23 T cell receptor beta chains sequenced from one sample in a study of blood T cell repertoires in COVID-19. Profiling relied on immunoSEQ multiplex PCR, and the TCRdb table lists in-frame clones only, not all of them. Of 80,000 to 90,000 clones in the sample, about 85% were seen once. The sequencing sample was made of peripheral blood. These receptors were taken from a woman older than 75 with COVID-19, enrolled during active disease.

The chain combines TRBV11-2 with TRBJ2-1, with TRBD2 matching 10 bases. This CDR3 has 17 residues. Germline loops: CDR1 SGHAT, CDR2 FQNNGV. The junction had 11 bases not matched to a gene; V was cut back by 1 base and J by 8 bases. In DNA form, the CDR3 reads TGTGCCAGCAGCTTAGGGCTAGCGGGAGTCCCCTCCCATGAGCAGTTCTTC. This gives the protein CASSLGLAGVPSHEQFF. Complete variable domain (other parts from reference TRBV11-2 and TRBJ2-1): EAGVAQSPRYKIIEKRQSVAFWCNPISGHATLYWYQQILGQGPKLLIQFQNNGVVDDSQLPKDRFSAERLKGVDSTLKIQPAKLEDSAVYLCASSLGLAGVPSHEQFFGPGTRLTVL.

The chain couples TRBV2 to TRBJ2-5; D might be TRBD2 (6 bases). The length of the CDR3 is 13 residues. The germline gives CDR1 SNHLY, CDR2 FYNNEI. V lost 6 bases and J 4 bases, leaving 12 bases between the germline ends. The DNA for the CDR3 is TGTGCCAGCAGCGTTGGAGGGCCAGAGACCCAGTACTTC. As protein: CASSVGGPETQYF.

The genes are TRBV2 and TRBJ2-7; D might be TRBD1 (6 bases). This CDR3 has 16 residues. CDR1 is SNHLY, CDR2 FYNNEI, per germline. Trimming stripped 2 bases from V and 2 bases from J, with 16 bases between. CDR3: CASSELKGVITYEQYF. The CDR3 bases are TGTGCCAGCAGTGAACTAAAGGGGGTTATAACCTACGAGCAGTACTTC. The variable domain in full, with the rest retrieved from reference TRBV2 and TRBJ2-7, is EPEVTQTPSHQVTQMGQEVILRCVPISNHLYFYWYRQILGQKVEFLVSFYNNEISEKSEIFDDQFSVERPDGSNFTLKIRSTKLEDSAMYFCASSELKGVITYEQYFGPGTRLTVT.

The count of this clone is one. This sequence joins TRBV28 and TRBJ2-7, with D maybe TRBD1 (6 bases). The germline V and J ends were trimmed by 6 bases and 1 base, with 10 bases remaining between them. The CDR3 is 13 residues long. Per germline, CDR1 MDHEN and CDR2 SYDVKM. This CDR3 is CASRGAPSYEQYF. In nucleotides, the CDR3 is TGTGCCAGCAGGGGGGCTCCGTCCTACGAGCAGTACTTC.

The CDR3 bases are TGTGCCAGCAGTTTAGGGAGGGGCTATGGCTACACCTTC. Translation: CASSLGRGYGYTF. V gene TRBV28 combines with J gene TRBJ1-2, with a possible D match to TRBD1 (5 bases). The CDR3 extends over 13 amino acids. V gave up 2 bases and J gave up 4 bases, with 8 bases separating them. Germline values: CDR1 MDHEN, CDR2 SYDVKM.

The chain has TRBV5-1 and TRBJ1-4, with D possibly matching TRBD1 (6 bases). The germline V and J ends were trimmed by 1 base and 2 bases, with 12 bases remaining between them. The CDR3 loop spans 16 amino acids. Germline loops: CDR1 SGHRS, CDR2 YFSETQ. The CDR3: CASSLQGQGTNEKLFF. Written as DNA, the CDR3 is TGCGCCAGCAGCTTGCAGGGGCAGGGGACTAATGAAAAACTGTTTTTT.

The V gene is TRBV2, the J gene TRBJ2-2; D is uncertain. The CDR3 is 13 amino acids. CDR1 and CDR2 from the germline V gene are SNHLY and FYNNEI. Trimming took off 6 bases at V and 8 bases at J, with 13 bases between the two ends. For the CDR3, the DNA is TGTGCCAGCAGGGGCCCTCTTTCTGGGGAGCTGTTTTTT. The encoded protein is CASRGPLSGELFF.

The chain joins TRBV28 to TRBJ1-1; no clear D. Germline CDR1 reads MDHEN; CDR2 reads SYDVKM. The V and J ends lost 3 bases and 0 bases respectively, with 11 bases between them. The CDR3 extends over 15 amino acids. The CDR3 loop reads CASSFIRTMNTEAFF. CDR3 in DNA: TGTGCCAGCAGTTTTATCAGAACGATGAACACTGAAGCTTTCTTT.

This chain joins TRBV6-1 and TRBJ2-3; 7 bases line up with TRBD1. Germline V gives CDR1 MNHNS, CDR2 SASEGT. Trimming cost V 0 bases and J 4 bases; bases outside gene matches: 7. There are 16 residues in the CDR3. CDR3 loop: CASSEAGRGWADTQYF. The CDR3 nucleotides read TGTGCCAGCAGTGAAGCAGGCAGGGGGTGGGCAGATACGCAGTATTTT.

The chain joins TRBV30 to TRBJ2-3, with 9 bases fitting TRBD1. Germline V lookup: CDR1 GTSNPN, CDR2 SVGIG (reference sequence). The CDR3 extends over 17 amino acids. Trimming removed 1 base from V and 6 bases from J; junction bases left unmatched: 14. The CDR3 sequence is CAWSAKPWDRAGDTQYF. CDR3 in DNA: TGTGCCTGGAGTGCAAAGCCCTGGGACAGGGCCGGGGATACGCAGTATTTT. The whole variable domain, filled in from reference TRBV30 and TRBJ2-3, reads SQTIHQWPATLVQPVGSPLSLECTVEGTSNPNLYWYRQAAGRGLQLLFYSVGIGQISSEVPQNLSASRPQDRQFILSSKKLLLSDSGFYLCAWSAKPWDRAGDTQYFGPGTRLTVL.

This clone was seen a handful of times. The rearrangement joins TRBV7-8 to TRBJ2-5, with D maybe TRBD1 (7 bases). Trimming took off 1 base at V and 4 bases at J, with 13 bases between the two ends. The CDR3 has 15 residues. Germline V gives CDR1 SGHVS, CDR2 FQNEAQ. The CDR3 DNA reads TGTGCCAGCAGCTTAGGGGCAGGGGGGACAGAGACCCAGTACTTC. This codes for CASSLGAGGTETQYF.

The CDR3 loop is CASSEAGTGAYSYGYTF. The CDR3 DNA reads TGTGCCAGCAGCGAAGCCGGGACAGGGGCATATAGCTATGGCTACACCTTC. The rearrangement joins TRBV3-1 (or the pseudogene TRBV3-2) to TRBJ1-2; TRBD1 matches 10 bases. The V gene's germline CDR1 is LGHDT and CDR2 YNNKEL (reference sequence). The V gene end was trimmed by 5 bases and the J gene end by 4 bases; junction bases not matched to a gene: 13. The CDR3 consists of 17 residues.

The CDR3, as DNA: TGTGCCAGCAGTCCCGGGGAAAACTACGAGCAGTACTTC. This sequence encodes CASSPGENYEQYF. V gene TRBV28 combines with J gene TRBJ2-7, with D maybe TRBD2 (5 bases). Germline V gene sequence: CDR1 MDHEN, CDR2 SYDVKM. Trimming removed 5 bases from V and 3 bases from J, with 11 bases in between. CDR3 size: 13 residues.

This chain connects TRBV20-1 to TRBJ2-3; D possibly corresponds to TRBD2 (5 bases). Trimming pared 3 bases from V and 4 bases from J, leaving 14 bases between. Per the germline V gene, CDR1 is DFQATT and CDR2 is SNEGSKA (reference sequence). The CDR3 runs to 14 residues. The CDR3: CSASPGGRADTQYF. In DNA, the CDR3 is TGCAGTGCTAGTCCCGGCGGGCGCGCAGATACGCAGTATTTT.

The genes are TRBV7-2 and TRBJ1-2; D not resolved. The CDR3 has 13 residues. Germline V lookup: CDR1 SGHTA, CDR2 FQGNSA. V lost 3 bases and J lost 3, with 8 bases in between. The CDR3 region has the DNA TGTGCCAGCAGCTTCTTCGGTTACTATGGCTACACCTTC. Amino acids: CASSFFGYYGYTF.

The chain joins TRBV2 to TRBJ1-3; D is unclear. Germline V gene lookup returns CDR1 SNHLY and CDR2 FYNNEI. V shed 2 bases and J shed 0 bases, with 8 bases lying between them. The CDR3 is made up of 15 amino acids. The DNA of the CDR3 is TGTGCCAGCAGTGAAAGGAGAGTCTCTGGAAACACCATATATTTT. It translates to CASSERRVSGNTIYF.

The chain has TRBV5-1 and TRBJ2-3, with TRBD2 matching over 9 bases. This CDR3 region has 16 residues. V shed 4 bases and J 5 bases; nucleotides not matched to a gene: 11. Germline CDR1 is SGHRS and CDR2 is YFSETQ. Here the CDR3 reads CASSLEGGRAGDTQYF. CDR3 nucleotide sequence: TGCGCCAGCAGCCTAGAGGGCGGGAGGGCCGGAGATACGCAGTATTTT.

In DNA form, the CDR3 reads TGTGCCAGCAGTTTCCCCGGACGGGGGGTGCTGGTGAACACTGAAGCTTTCTTT. Encoded protein: CASSFPGRGVLVNTEAFF. This chain joins TRBV27 and TRBJ1-1; D is perhaps TRBD1 (5 bases). V was shortened by 3 bases and J by 0 bases, with 20 bases between the two germline ends. The length of the CDR3 is 18 residues. The germline CDR1 and CDR2 sequences are MNHEY and SMNVEV (reference sequence).

The chain joins TRBV18 to TRBJ1-2; tentatively, D is TRBD1 (6 bases). Germline lookup yields CDR1 KGHSH and CDR2 LQKENI. Between the trimmed V and J ends, which lost 4 bases and 4 bases, there was a span of 13 bases. The CDR3 covers 14 residues. The CDR3, as DNA: TGTGCCAGCTCACAAATCAGGGGTATCTATGGCTACACCTTC. Amino acids: CASSQIRGIYGYTF.

The CDR3 spells CASSQTNTDTQYF. In DNA, the CDR3 is TGTGCCAGCTCCCAAACAAACACAGATACGCAGTATTTT. The chain carries TRBV18 and TRBJ2-3; D gene ambiguous. Germline V gives CDR1 KGHSH, CDR2 LQKENI. V was trimmed by 6 bases and J by 2 bases, leaving 9 bases between them. This CDR3 region has 13 residues.

The V and J genes are TRBV4-1 and TRBJ2-4; D call uncertain. Trimming took off 0 bases at V and 13 bases at J, with 13 bases between the two ends. This CDR3 contains 13 residues. From germline, CDR1 is MGHRA and CDR2 YSYEKL. The chain's CDR3 is CASSQDLYGPQYF. As DNA, the CDR3 is TGCGCCAGCAGCCAAGATTTGTACGGTCCGCAGTACTTC.

The gene calls are TRBV18 and TRBJ1-1; no firm D call. V was trimmed by 3 bases and J by 6 bases, leaving 14 bases between them. The CDR3 extends over 14 amino acids. Looked up from germline, CDR1 is KGHSH and CDR2 is LQKENI. The CDR3 DNA is TGTGCCAGCTCACCCACAACCTCAGGCCCTGAAGCTTTCTTT. As protein: CASSPTTSGPEAFF.

This clone was counted a single time. V usage is TRBV6-5 and J usage is TRBJ1-1; 8 bases line up with TRBD1. The CDR3 spans 14 residues. The junction had 3 bases not matched to a gene; V was cut back by 5 bases and J by 1 base. Germline-derived CDR1 and CDR2 are MNHEY and SVGAGI. CDR3 in amino acids: CASSRQGRNTEAFF. CDR3 DNA sequence: TGTGCCAGCAGTCGACAGGGGAGGAACACTGAAGCTTTCTTT.